The 28 T cell receptor beta chains below come from one sample, sequenced in a study of vaccination effects on CD4 cells after COVID-19. Under the ViraFEST assay, PBMC were stimulated with viral peptide pools so that antigen-specific CD4+ T cells expanded. Sequencing was performed afterwards. Once cultured for 10 days, the cells underwent separation to obtain CD4+ T cells. A positive SARS-CoV-2 PCR test fell between March and December 2020. Only in-frame clones appear in the TCRdb table, and some are missing; sequencing was by immunoSEQ multiplex PCR. Found here are around 40,000 clones, approximately 72% of them singletons; the top ten hold approximately 28%. For these TCRs, the target antigens are not known. The starting material was CD4+ T cells from PBMCs cultured with a peptide pool, obtained before COVID-19 vaccination. The source of these receptors is a human donor who had a prior SARS-CoV-2 infection.

The chain has TRBV4-2 and TRBJ2-6; unclear D gene. The CDR3 length is 14 residues. V lost 7 bases, J lost 4 bases, and 11 bases lay in between. Germline values: CDR1 LGHNA, CDR2 YNFKEQ. This chain's CDR3 is CASNARAGANVLTF. The DNA for the CDR3 is TGTGCCAGCAACGCAAGGGCCGGGGCCAACGTCCTGACTTTC.

The chain links TRBV2 to TRBJ1-1; D uncertain. Between the trimmed V and J ends, which lost 4 bases and 1 base, there was a span of 7 bases. The CDR3 is 13 amino acids. Germline values: CDR1 SNHLY, CDR2 FYNNEI. CDR3 DNA sequence: TGTGCCAGCAGTGTAGAAAGGAACACTGAAGCTTTCTTT. Amino acids: CASSVERNTEAFF. The variable domain in full, with the rest retrieved from reference TRBV2 and TRBJ1-1, is EPEVTQTPSHQVTQMGQEVILRCVPISNHLYFYWYRQILGQKVEFLVSFYNNEISEKSEIFDDQFSVERPDGSNFTLKIRSTKLEDSAMYFCASSVERNTEAFFGQGTRLTVV.

This clone has a handful of counts. The rearrangement joins TRBV29-1 to TRBJ2-3; TRBD1 aligns across 7 bases. The CDR3 has 14 amino acids. Unmatched junction bases numbered 10, after V lost 7 bases and J lost 3 bases. In germline, CDR1 is SQVTM, CDR2 ANQGSEA. The CDR3 sequence is CSGTYRGVTDTQYF. The CDR3 DNA is TGCAGCGGCACCTACAGGGGAGTGACAGATACGCAGTATTTT.

V is TRBV12-3 or TRBV12-4 and J is TRBJ1-2; D may be TRBD1 (6 bases). The CDR3 has 12 residues. The V and J ends lost 9 bases and 4 bases respectively, with 12 bases between them. CDR3 amino acids: CASEQGGYGYTF. The CDR3 DNA reads as TGTGCCAGTGAACAGGGTGGCTATGGCTACACCTTC.

The chain recombines TRBV24-1 with TRBJ1-2; no reliable D call. Looked up from germline, CDR1 is KGHDR and CDR2 is SFDVKD. Trimming took off 4 bases at V and 2 bases at J, with 7 bases between the two ends. CDR3 size: 13 residues. The CDR3: CATSEDGNYGYTF. CDR3 bases: TGTGCCACCAGTGAGGACGGAAACTATGGCTACACCTTC.

This clone was seen more than once but under ten times. This rearrangement joins TRBV5-6 to TRBJ1-1; 7 bases match TRBD1. The CDR3 runs to 15 residues. The V gene end was trimmed by 5 bases and the J gene end by 0 bases; junction bases not matched to a gene: 7. Germline values: CDR1 SGHDT, CDR2 YYEEEE. CDR3 sequence reads: CASRLRDRLNTEAFF. The CDR3, as DNA: TGTGCCAGCAGACTTAGGGACAGATTGAACACTGAAGCTTTCTTT.

This clone was observed a few times. The chain combines TRBV3-1 (or the pseudogene TRBV3-2) with TRBJ1-6, with no clear D. The germline CDR1 and CDR2 sequences are LGHDT and YNNKEL (reference sequence). V shed 4 bases and J shed 9 bases, with 7 bases lying between them. This CDR3 comprises 12 residues. The CDR3 here is CASSLVGSPLHF. CDR3 nucleotide sequence: TGTGCCAGCAGCCTCGTCGGTTCACCCCTCCACTTT.

A single count supports this clone. V gene TRBV27 combines with J gene TRBJ2-1; 9 bases match TRBD2. V dropped 2 bases and J dropped 11; count of bases not matched to a gene: 7. CDR1 is MNHEY, CDR2 SMNVEV, per germline (reference sequence). This CDR3 is 14 amino acids long. CDR3: CASSLLAGGGQQFF. CDR3 sequence (DNA): TGTGCCAGCAGTTTACTCGCGGGAGGGGGTCAGCAGTTCTTC.

The V gene is TRBV5-1, the J gene TRBJ1-2; the D is unclear. This CDR3 comprises 15 residues. The V end was cut by 4 bases, the J end by 3 bases, with 16 bases between. Germline CDR1 reads SGHRS; CDR2 reads YFSETQ. The CDR3 DNA sequence: TGCGCCAGCAGCGACTGGGAGACATCCCACTATGGCTACACCTTC. Its protein product is CASSDWETSHYGYTF.

There are a few counts of this clone. The chain links TRBV11-3 to TRBJ1-1, with D unresolved. CDR3 length equals 13 residues. Germline V gene lookup returns CDR1 SGHNT and CDR2 YENEEA. Trimming shortened V by 0 bases and J by 1 base, and 3 bases separated the two germline ends. CDR3 coding DNA: TGTGCCAGCAGCTTAGAGAGGAACACTGAAGCTTTCTTT. Translated, it gives CASSLERNTEAFF.

This clone was seen just once. This sequence joins TRBV7-2 and TRBJ2-7; 8 bases are shared with TRBD1. J lost 2 bases, V lost 4 bases, and 7 bases had no gene match. The germline gives CDR1 SGHTA, CDR2 FQGNSA. The CDR3 has 15 amino acids. The CDR3 here is CASSSAGTGPYEQYF. DNA of the CDR3: TGTGCCAGCAGCTCAGCCGGGACAGGTCCCTACGAGCAGTACTTC.

V gene TRBV4-3 combines with J gene TRBJ1-2; 9 bases map to TRBD1. Losses at the gene ends were 0 bases for V and 7 bases for J; bases not matched to a gene: 9. The CDR3 sequence is 16 residues long. From germline, CDR1 is LGHNA and CDR2 YSLEER. The CDR3 DNA reads as TGCGCCAGCAGCCAAGATCTGGGACAGGGATTCGTTGGCTACACCTTC. Its protein is CASSQDLGQGFVGYTF.

The V and J genes are TRBV11-2 and TRBJ1-2, with 9 bases identical to TRBD1. With 4 bases clipped from V and 5 bases from J, the junction kept 11 bases outside the gene matches. The CDR3 consists of 16 residues. Germline CDR1 and CDR2: SGHAT and FQNNGV. This CDR3 reads CASSSDSGTGIYGYTF. The DNA for the CDR3 is TGTGCCAGCAGCTCGGACTCCGGGACAGGGATATATGGCTACACCTTC.

By sample share, this clone is medium-sized. The CDR3, as DNA: TGTGCCAGCAGCGTAGCGGACAGGCTGCAGTATTTT. It encodes CASSVADRLQYF. The chain links TRBV9 to TRBJ2-3; TRBD1 matches 7 bases. There are 12 residues in the CDR3. The ends lost 0 bases at V and 11 bases at J; junction bases unmatched: 3. Germline V gene sequence: CDR1 SGDLS, CDR2 YYNGEE.

The chain joins TRBV12-5 to TRBJ2-1; no firm D call. Germline values: CDR1 LGHNT, CDR2 FRNRAP. Trimming removed 6 bases at V and 0 bases at J, with 9 bases between. CDR3 length: 14 residues. CDR3 coding DNA: TGTGCTAGTGGGTGGCGGAGCTCCTACAATGAGCAGTTCTTC. It codes for CASGWRSSYNEQFF.

This chain uses TRBV12-3 or TRBV12-4 with TRBJ1-6; D not resolved. The CDR3 sequence is 13 residues long. V shed 4 bases and J shed 5 bases, with 6 bases lying between them. The DNA for the CDR3 is TGTGCCAGCAGTTCAGAGAATAATTCACCCCTCCACTTT. Amino acids: CASSSENNSPLHF.

The chain employs TRBV2 and TRBJ2-1, with 14 bases fitting TRBD2. V was pared by 6 bases and J by 8 bases, with 6 bases of the junction left unmatched. The germline V gene encodes CDR1 SNHLY and CDR2 FYNNEI. CDR3 length: 15 amino acids. For the CDR3, the DNA is TGTGCCAGCAGACCGGGACTAGCGGGAGTCCATGAGCAGTTCTTC. The encoded protein is CASRPGLAGVHEQFF.

The chain carries TRBV19 and TRBJ1-4; D uncertain. Germline V gives CDR1 LNHDA, CDR2 SQIVND (reference sequence). This CDR3 is built from 14 residues. V was pared by 3 bases and J by 4 bases, with 9 bases between. The CDR3 coding sequence is TGTGCCAGTAGTATGGTGGCAGTTAATGAAAAACTGTTTTTT. This gives the protein CASSMVAVNEKLFF.

This CDR3 is CASSPSVASYEQYF. DNA of the CDR3: TGTGCCAGCTCACCATCTGTTGCTTCCTACGAGCAGTACTTC. The chain employs TRBV18 and TRBJ2-7, with D uncertain. V shed 2 bases and J shed 1 base, with 9 bases lying between them. The V gene's germline CDR1 is KGHSH and CDR2 LQKENI. CDR3 length: 14 amino acids. Looking up the rest from reference TRBV18 and TRBJ2-7 gives the full variable domain: NAGVMQNPRHLVRRRGQEARLRCSPMKGHSHVYWYRQLPEEGLKFMVYLQKENIIDESGMPKERFSAEFPKEGPSILRIQQVVRGDSAAYFCASSPSVASYEQYFGPGTRLTVT.

This chain links TRBV2 with TRBJ2-7, with D perhaps TRBD2 (6 bases). Trimming took off 4 bases at V and 0 bases at J, with 13 bases between the two ends. The CDR3 consists of 15 residues. Germline assignment: CDR1 SNHLY and CDR2 FYNNEI. CDR3 coding DNA: TGTGCCAGCAGTGGAAACCGGGAGCCCTCCTACGAGCAGTACTTC. It yields the protein CASSGNREPSYEQYF. Complete variable domain (other parts from reference TRBV2 and TRBJ2-7): EPEVTQTPSHQVTQMGQEVILRCVPISNHLYFYWYRQILGQKVEFLVSFYNNEISEKSEIFDDQFSVERPDGSNFTLKIRSTKLEDSAMYFCASSGNREPSYEQYFGPGTRLTVT.

The chain has TRBV7-9 and TRBJ2-4, with 8 bases aligning to TRBD2. This CDR3 has 14 amino acids. V gave up 1 base and J gave up 9 bases; unmatched junction bases: 5. In germline, CDR1 is SEHNR, CDR2 FQNEAQ (reference sequence). For the CDR3, the DNA is TGTGCCAGCAGCTTAGTGACGGGGGGGGGCATTCAGTACTTC. Encoded protein: CASSLVTGGGIQYF.

The gene calls are TRBV5-4 and TRBJ2-7; a possible D gene is TRBD1 (6 bases). V was cut by 4 bases and J by 2 bases, with 10 bases left in between. In germline, CDR1 is SGHNT, CDR2 YYREEE (reference sequence). The CDR3 spans 13 residues. The CDR3 loop is CASSVGAPYEQYF. The CDR3 nucleotides are TGTGCCAGCAGCGTGGGGGCCCCCTACGAGCAGTACTTC.

V usage is TRBV18 and J usage is TRBJ2-1; 10 bases are shared with TRBD2. The germline CDR1 and CDR2 sequences are KGHSH and LQKENI. The J segment lost 4 bases and the V segment lost 3 bases, leaving 6 bases of the junction unmatched. The CDR3 loop spans 16 amino acids. CDR3 nucleotides: TGTGCCAGCTCACCGTGGACTAGCGGCAGATACAATGAGCAGTTCTTC. Translation gives CASSPWTSGRYNEQFF.

The CDR3 region has the DNA TGTGCCAGCAGTTTACATCTAGCGGGTGGGGGCAATGAGCAGTTCTTC. Protein product: CASSLHLAGGGNEQFF. The chain links TRBV2 to TRBJ2-1; 8 nucleotides align to TRBD2. The CDR3 covers 16 residues. The V segment lost 5 bases and the J segment 6 bases; nucleotides outside the gene matches: 12. The germline gives CDR1 SNHLY, CDR2 FYNNEI.

This clone was picked up a small number of times. The rearrangement joins TRBV7-2 to TRBJ1-2; D is unclear. Germline CDR1 SGHTA, CDR2 FQGNSA. The CDR3 extends over 13 amino acids. V lost 5 bases, J lost 6 bases, and 13 bases lay in between. In DNA, the CDR3 is TGTGCCAGCAGCCCCTACTTTTACGATGGCTACACCTTC. Its translation: CASSPYFYDGYTF.

This chain connects TRBV4-2 to TRBJ1-1; maybe TRBD1 (5 bases). The length of the CDR3 is 17 residues. Trimming took off 5 bases at V and 0 bases at J, with 19 bases between the two ends. Germline V gives CDR1 LGHNA, CDR2 YNFKEQ. This CDR3 reads CASSKSGGGGMNTEAFF. In DNA form, the CDR3 reads TGTGCCAGCAGCAAAAGTGGTGGGGGGGGGATGAACACTGAAGCTTTCTTT.

V usage is TRBV15 and J usage is TRBJ2-1; TRBD1 or TRBD2 may be the D gene (5 bases each). Germline lookup yields CDR1 LNHNV and CDR2 YYDKDF (reference sequence). The CDR3 is made up of 16 amino acids. Deletions cut 4 bases from V and 4 bases from J, with 17 bases between. CDR3 nucleotide sequence: TGTGCCACCAGCACCCACGGGGCACCTAGATACAATGAGCAGTTCTTC. Residues: CATSTHGAPRYNEQFF. Together with reference TRBV15 and TRBJ2-1, the CDR3 gives the full variable domain: DAMVIQNPRYQVTQFGKPVTLSCSQTLNHNVMYWYQQKSSQAPKLLFHYYDKDFNNEADTPDNFQSRRPNTSFCFLDIRSPGLGDTAMYLCATSTHGAPRYNEQFFGPGTRLTVL.

This clone appeared a few times. V gene TRBV20-1 combines with J gene TRBJ2-7, with TRBD2 matching 10 bases. This CDR3 region has 14 residues. J gave up 6 bases and V 3 bases, and 8 bases lay outside the gene matches. Germline CDR1 is DFQATT and CDR2 is SNEGSKA (reference sequence). Here the CDR3 reads CSASLLAGVGEQYF. CDR3 coding DNA: TGCAGTGCTAGTCTTCTAGCGGGAGTCGGCGAGCAGTACTTC.